This T cell receptor (beta chain) was identified in a study of cytomegalovirus exposure and HLA in healthy donors. Points from the study as a whole: Trimming of TCR beta V- and J-genes showed a link, identified in a later analysis, to a missense DCLRE1C variant. HLA restriction was apparent for most CMV-associated TCR beta chains in a later analysis. Analysis performed later found approximately 17,000 TCR beta sequences associated with HLA alleles at 0.05 false discovery rate.

The CDR3 is 18 amino acids. V was cut by 5 bases and J by 0 bases, with 17 bases left in between. Germline V lookup: CDR1 SSHAT, CDR2 FNYEAQ (reference sequence). This clone was seen only a few times. Its antigen is not identified. Primers included in the PCR were 60 Vbeta and 13 Jbeta primers. As originally analysed: Counted up in a later analysis, unique TCR beta chains came to around 80 million, with around 12 million shared. The method was immunoSEQ multiplex PCR; TCRdb's version includes in-frame clones alone and lacks a portion of them. V and J calls and clone size follow that table, whereas D and trimming were derived from the DNA. The sample holds approximately 160,000 clones; around 80% are singletons and the top ten take about 0.8%.

This clonotype was sampled from a female donor in good health and CMV-seronegative. The genes are TRBV7-7 and TRBJ2-6; D possibly corresponds to TRBD2 (5 bases). Sequencing input: PBMCs. In DNA form, the CDR3 reads TGTGCCAGCAGCCCTGACGTGGGAGCCCCCTCTGGGGCCAACGTCCTGACTTTC. This gives the protein CASSPDVGAPSGANVLTF.